This T cell receptor (beta chain) was documented in a study of blood T cell repertoires in COVID-19. Study-wide context: From the United States, Italy and Spain came samples of acute and convalescent COVID-19. T cells, B-cell-depleted T cells, or PBMCs provided the cDNA or gDNA that served as material.

Under the authors' procedure: Reference gene primer amplification in the assay estimated nucleated cell counts. Profiling relied on immunoSEQ multiplex PCR, and the TCRdb table lists in-frame clones only, not all of them. Clonal size and the V and J genes are those of that table, whereas D and trimming came from the DNA. The profile shows 200,000 to 250,000 clones, more than 65% of them singletons. The germline V gene has CDR1 MGHRA and CDR2 YSYEKL. The CDR3 contains 15 residues. The V segment lost 2 bases and the J segment 8 bases; nucleotides outside the gene matches: 5. This TCR was recovered from a middle-aged woman with active or convalescent COVID-19. The chain combines TRBV4-1 with TRBJ1-4, with 10 bases aligning to TRBD1. Sequencing input: peripheral blood. In DNA, the CDR3 is TGCGCCAGCAGCCAACAGACAGGGGGCGGAGAAAAACTGTTTTTT. This codes for CASSQQTGGGEKLFF.